The TCR beta chain under discussion was sequenced for a study of T cell clonality in common variable immunodeficiency. Assay used: immunoSEQ multiplex PCR; TCRdb lists only in-frame clones, some missing. The sample gives around 47,000 clones, none seen only once, and the top ten clones hold 0.68%. V was clipped by 2 bases and J by 7 bases; unmatched bases: 9. Germline lookup yields CDR1 LGHNA and CDR2 YNFKEQ. The CDR3 runs to 15 residues. Study conclusions and caveats: Fewer TCRbeta clones were shared among CVID subjects than controls. Fewer deletions and N-nucleotide insertions were reportedly seen in common variable immunodeficiency TCR beta sequences. Repertoire-complication correlations in CVID were limited by patient heterogeneity.

This clone was counted ten times or more. Its antigen is currently unknown. The CDR3 end lies 3 residues beyond the end of the read and is filled in from the germline J gene. Sequencing was carried out using peripheral blood mononuclear cells. The clonotype comes from a person aged 18 to 70 in good health. The V gene is TRBV4-2, the J gene TRBJ1-1, with 8 bases lining up with TRBD1. Here the CDR3 reads CASSQFDRGWGEAFF. The CDR3 DNA, read in part, is TGTGCCAGCAGCCAATTTGACAGGGGATGGGGTGAA.